This TCR beta chain was documented in a study of cytomegalovirus exposure and HLA in healthy donors. The germline gives CDR1 LNHDA, CDR2 SQIVND (reference sequence). The CDR3 has 13 amino acids. Trimming removed 3 bases from V and 0 bases from J, with 5 bases in between. The study ran its PCR with 60 Vbeta and 13 Jbeta primers. The protocol was immunoSEQ multiplex PCR, while the TCRdb copy is restricted to in-frame clones and leaves out a portion. Of 170,000 or so clones in the sample, more than 65% were seen once. This clone has only a few counts. The sequence was obtained from a woman in her twenties or thirties in good health and CMV-seronegative. The V call is TRBV19, the J call TRBJ1-1; D is ambiguous. Specimen: PBMCs. The CDR3 bases are TGTGCCAGTAGTATTACAGTGAACACTGAAGCTTTCTTT. Translation: CASSITVNTEAFF.